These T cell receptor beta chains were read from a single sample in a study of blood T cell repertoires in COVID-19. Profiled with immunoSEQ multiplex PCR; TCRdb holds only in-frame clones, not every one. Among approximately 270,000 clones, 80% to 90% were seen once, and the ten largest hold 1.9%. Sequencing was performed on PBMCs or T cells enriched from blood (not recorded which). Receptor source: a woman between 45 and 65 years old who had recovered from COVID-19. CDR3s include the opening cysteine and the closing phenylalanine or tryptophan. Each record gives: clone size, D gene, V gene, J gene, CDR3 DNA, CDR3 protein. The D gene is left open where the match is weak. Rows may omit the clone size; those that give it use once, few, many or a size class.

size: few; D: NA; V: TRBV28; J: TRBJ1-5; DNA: TGTGCCAGCAGCCCTGGGATCCCAGGGGCAGGTCAGCCCCAGCATTTT; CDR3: CASSPGIPGAGQPQHF
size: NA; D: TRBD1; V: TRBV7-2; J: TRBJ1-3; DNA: TGTGCCAGCAGCCCACTGGGACAGAGCTCTGGAAACACCATATATTTT; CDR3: CASSPLGQSSGNTIYF
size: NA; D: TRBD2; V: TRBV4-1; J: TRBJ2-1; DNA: TGCGCCAGCAGCCAGTGGCCGGGACTAGCGGATGATGAGCAGTTCTTC; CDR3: CASSQWPGLADDEQFF
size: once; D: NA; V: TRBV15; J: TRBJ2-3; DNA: TGTGCCACCAGCCCTGGGGCCGCTAGCACAGATACGCAGTATTTT; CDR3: CATSPGAASTDTQYF
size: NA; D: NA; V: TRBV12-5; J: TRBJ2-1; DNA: TGTGCTAGTGGTCTGGGACTCAGGGGTGCCAGTGAGCAGTTCTTC; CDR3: CASGLGLRGASEQFF
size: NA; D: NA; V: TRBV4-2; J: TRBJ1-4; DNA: TGTGCCAGCAGCCAAGGGTACACGAATGAAAAACTGTTTTTT; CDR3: CASSQGYTNEKLFF
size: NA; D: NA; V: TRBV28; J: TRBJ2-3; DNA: TGTGCCAGCAGTTTATCCGGACATAGCACAGATACGCAGTATTTT; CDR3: CASSLSGHSTDTQYF
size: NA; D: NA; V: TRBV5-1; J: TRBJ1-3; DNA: TGCGCCAGCAGCTTGAGTCAGGGGAAGGGAGACACCATATATTTT; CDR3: CASSLSQGKGDTIYF
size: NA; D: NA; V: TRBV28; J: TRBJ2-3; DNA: TGTGCCAGCAGTTTAGGCGGGAATAGGGATACGCAGTATTTT; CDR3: CASSLGGNRDTQYF
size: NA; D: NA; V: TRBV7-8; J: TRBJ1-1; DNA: TGTGCCAGCAGCCTCCGGGGGACTGAAGCTTTCTTT; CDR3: CASSLRGTEAFF
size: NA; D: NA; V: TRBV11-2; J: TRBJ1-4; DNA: TGTGCCAGCAGACATCCAGCAACTAATGAAAAACTGTTTTTT; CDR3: CASRHPATNEKLFF
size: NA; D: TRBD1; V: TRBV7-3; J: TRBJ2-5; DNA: TGTGCCAGCAGCTTCACAGGGGACGTCGGGGCCCAGTACTTC; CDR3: CASSFTGDVGAQYF
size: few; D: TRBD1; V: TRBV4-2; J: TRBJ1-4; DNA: TGTGCCAGCAGCCAAGTGGCAGGGACAGCAACTAATGAAAAACTGTTTTTT; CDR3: CASSQVAGTATNEKLFF
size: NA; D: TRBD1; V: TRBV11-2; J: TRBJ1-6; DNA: TGTGCCAGCAGCCTTCACCCGGGACAGGGGGCACGTTCACCCCTCCACTTT; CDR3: CASSLHPGQGARSPLHF
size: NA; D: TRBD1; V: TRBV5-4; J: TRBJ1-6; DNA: TGTGCCAGCAACACAGGGGGATCGTATAATTCACCCCTCCACTTT; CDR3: CASNTGGSYNSPLHF
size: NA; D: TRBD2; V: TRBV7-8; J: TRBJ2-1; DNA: TGTGCCAGCAGCTTAGTTGTTAGCGGGAGGGCTCCATCCTCCTACAATGAGCAGTTCTTC; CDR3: CASSLVVSGRAPSSYNEQFF
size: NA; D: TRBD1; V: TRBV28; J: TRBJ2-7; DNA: TGTGCCAGCAGTGAAGCGACAGGGGTTGTCTACGAGCAGTACTTC; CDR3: CASSEATGVVYEQYF
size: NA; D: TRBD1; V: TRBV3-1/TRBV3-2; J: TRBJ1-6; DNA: TGTGCCAGCAGCCAAGGAGACAGGGATAATTCACCCCTCCACTTT; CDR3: CASSQGDRDNSPLHF
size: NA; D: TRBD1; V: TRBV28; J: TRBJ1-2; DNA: TGTGCCAGCAGTCTAGGACAGGTGTCATATGGCTACACCTTC; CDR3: CASSLGQVSYGYTF
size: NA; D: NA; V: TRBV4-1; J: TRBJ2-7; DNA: TGCGCCAGCAGCCAAGTAGCTCAGCCGGGCGAGCAGTACTTC; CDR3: CASSQVAQPGEQYF
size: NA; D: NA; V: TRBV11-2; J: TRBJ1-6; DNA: TGTGCCAGCAGCTTCGAACCGAGCTCCTATAATTCACCCCTCCACTTT; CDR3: CASSFEPSSYNSPLHF
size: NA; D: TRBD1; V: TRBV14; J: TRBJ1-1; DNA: TGTGCCAGCAGCCGAGGACAGGGAAACACTGAAGCTTTCTTT; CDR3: CASSRGQGNTEAFF
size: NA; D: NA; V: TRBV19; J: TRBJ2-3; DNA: TGTGCCAGTAGTCCCAGGAGAGCGGTCACAGATACGCAGTATTTT; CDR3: CASSPRRAVTDTQYF
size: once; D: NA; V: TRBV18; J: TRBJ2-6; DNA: TGTGCCAGCTCGCGCGATCCACAGGGTTCTGGGGCCAACGTCCTGACTTTC; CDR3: CASSRDPQGSGANVLTF
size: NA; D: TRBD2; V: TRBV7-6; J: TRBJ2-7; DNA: TGTGCCAGCAGCGCCCCCTTAGCGGGAGTCCACGAGCAGTACTTC; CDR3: CASSAPLAGVHEQYF
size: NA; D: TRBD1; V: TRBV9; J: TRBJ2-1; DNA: TGTGCCAGCAGCTCAGGGGGCGGGTACTACAATGAGCAGTTCTTC; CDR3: CASSSGGGYYNEQFF
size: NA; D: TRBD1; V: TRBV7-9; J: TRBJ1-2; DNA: TGTGCCAGCAGCGAAAGGGACAGGGAGTTTTTTTTTGTTCTTGGCTACACCTTC; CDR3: CASSERDREFFFVLGYTF
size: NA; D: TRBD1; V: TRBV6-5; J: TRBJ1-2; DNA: TGTGCCAGCAGCGCTGGGACAGCTAACTATGGCTACACCTTC; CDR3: CASSAGTANYGYTF
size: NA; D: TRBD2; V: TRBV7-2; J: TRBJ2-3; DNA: TGTGCCAGCAGCTTAAGTGGTAGCGCTAGCGGCCTAAGCACAGATACGCAGTATTTT; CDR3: CASSLSGSASGLSTDTQYF
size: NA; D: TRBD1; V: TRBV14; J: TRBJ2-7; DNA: TGTGCCAGCAGCCCGGGACAGGGGTCTGTGCAGTACTTC; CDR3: CASSPGQGSVQYF
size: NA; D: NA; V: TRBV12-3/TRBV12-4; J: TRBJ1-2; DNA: TGTGCCAGCAGTTTGGAGACCCACTATGGCTACACCTTC; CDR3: CASSLETHYGYTF
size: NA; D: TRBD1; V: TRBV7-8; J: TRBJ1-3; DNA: TGTGCCAGCAGCTTCCAGGGGGCGCGGGGAAACACCATATATTTT; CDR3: CASSFQGARGNTIYF
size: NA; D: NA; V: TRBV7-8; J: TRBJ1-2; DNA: TGTGCCAGCAGCTTAGAGTGGGGCAGGGCGACCTATGGCTACACCTTC; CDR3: CASSLEWGRATYGYTF
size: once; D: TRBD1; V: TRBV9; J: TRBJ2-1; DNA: TGTGCCAGCGGATGGGGACAGGCCTACAATGAGCAGTTCTTC; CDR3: CASGWGQAYNEQFF
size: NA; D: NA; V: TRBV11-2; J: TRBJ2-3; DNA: TGTGCCAGCAGCTTAGGGACGGGCGGGGATACGCAGTATTTT; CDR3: CASSLGTGGDTQYF
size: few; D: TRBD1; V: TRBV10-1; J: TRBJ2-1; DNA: TGCGCCACCAGCACCCGTGGACAGGCTCCCTACAATGAGCAGTTCTTC; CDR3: CATSTRGQAPYNEQFF
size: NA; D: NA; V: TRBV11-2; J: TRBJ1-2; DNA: TGTGCCAGCAGCCTACGAGGGAGAGACCTATTAACTAACTATGGCTACACCTTC; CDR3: CASSLRGRDLLTNYGYTF
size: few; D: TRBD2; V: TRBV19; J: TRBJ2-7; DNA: TGTGCCAGTAGTACCCGACGGGGGGGAGACGAGCAGTACTTC; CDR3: CASSTRRGGDEQYF
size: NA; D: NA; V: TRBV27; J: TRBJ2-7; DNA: TGTGCCAGCAGTTCGAGAATGGGGCTTCCTGTGGAGGAGCAGTACTTC; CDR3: CASSSRMGLPVEEQYF
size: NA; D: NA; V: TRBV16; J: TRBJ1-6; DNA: TGTGCCAGCAGCCAATCGATAAACTATGGAGCGATCCTCCACTTT; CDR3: CASSQSINYGAILHF
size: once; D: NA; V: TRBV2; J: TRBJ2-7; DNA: TGTGCCAGCAGTGGCGACAGCCCAGGGATCTACGAGCAGTACTTC; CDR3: CASSGDSPGIYEQYF
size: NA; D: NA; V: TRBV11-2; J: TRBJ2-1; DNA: TGTGCCAGCAGCTTAGAGTTAACCTACAATGAGCAGTTCTTC; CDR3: CASSLELTYNEQFF
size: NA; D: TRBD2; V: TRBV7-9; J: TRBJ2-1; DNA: TGTGCCAGCAGCAAGGGGACTAGCGGTCGGTCCTCCTACAATGAGCAGTTCTTC; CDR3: CASSKGTSGRSSYNEQFF
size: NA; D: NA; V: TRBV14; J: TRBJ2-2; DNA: TGTGCCAGCAGCCAAGACCGACTCTATACCGGGGAGCTGTTTTTT; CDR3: CASSQDRLYTGELFF
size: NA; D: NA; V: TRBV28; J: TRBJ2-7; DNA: TGTGCCAGCAGTACCGGGACTCCTTACGAGCAGTACTTC; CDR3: CASSTGTPYEQYF
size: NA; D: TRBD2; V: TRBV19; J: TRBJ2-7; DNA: TGTGCCAGTAGTATTTTAGCGGGAGACTACTACGAGCAGTACTTC; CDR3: CASSILAGDYYEQYF
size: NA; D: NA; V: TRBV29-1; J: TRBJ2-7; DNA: TGCAGCGTTGAAGGACTAATCGGTTACGAGCAGTACTTC; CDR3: CSVEGLIGYEQYF
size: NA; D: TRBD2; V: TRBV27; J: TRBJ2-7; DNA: TGTGCCAGCAGTAAACTAGGCGGGAGGTACTCCTACGAGCAGTACTTC; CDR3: CASSKLGGRYSYEQYF
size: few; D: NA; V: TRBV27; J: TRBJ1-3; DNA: TGTGCCAGCAGAGAGGCATTCTCTGGAAACACCATATATTTT; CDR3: CASREAFSGNTIYF
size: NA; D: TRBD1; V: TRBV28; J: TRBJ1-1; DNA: TGTGCCAGCATCGGACAGGTTAACACTGAAGCTTTCTTT; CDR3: CASIGQVNTEAFF
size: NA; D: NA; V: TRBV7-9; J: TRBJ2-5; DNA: TGTGCCAGCAGCCCGCCCCTACAAGAGACCCAGTACTTC; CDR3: CASSPPLQETQYF
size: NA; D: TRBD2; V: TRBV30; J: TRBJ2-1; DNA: TGTGCCTGGAGTGTACGGGTCGGTAGCGGGACCTACAATGAGCAGTTCTTC; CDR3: CAWSVRVGSGTYNEQFF
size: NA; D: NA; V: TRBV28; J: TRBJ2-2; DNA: TGTGCCAGCAGCCGTCCCGGCGGAGGAGGCACCGGGGAGCTGTTTTTT; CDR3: CASSRPGGGGTGELFF
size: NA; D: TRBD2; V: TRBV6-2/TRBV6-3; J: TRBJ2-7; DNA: TGTGCCAGCAGTCCAGCGGGATTCTTTGACCACGAGCAGTACTTC; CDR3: CASSPAGFFDHEQYF
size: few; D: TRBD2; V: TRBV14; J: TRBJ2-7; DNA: TGTGCCAGCAGCCCCACTAGCGGATACGAGCAGTACTTC; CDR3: CASSPTSGYEQYF
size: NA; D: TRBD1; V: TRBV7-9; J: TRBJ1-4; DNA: TGTGCCAGCAGCTTCCCGGGACAGGGGGGGCTGTTTTTT; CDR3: CASSFPGQGGLFF
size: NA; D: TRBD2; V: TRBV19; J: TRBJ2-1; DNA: TGTGCCAGTAGTCACCCTGGACTAGCGGGGGAGCAGTTCTTC; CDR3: CASSHPGLAGEQFF
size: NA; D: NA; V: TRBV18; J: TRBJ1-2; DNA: TGTGCCAGCTCTACAAGCGGGGGATTTGGGGTTAATTATGGCTACACCTTC; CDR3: CASSTSGGFGVNYGYTF